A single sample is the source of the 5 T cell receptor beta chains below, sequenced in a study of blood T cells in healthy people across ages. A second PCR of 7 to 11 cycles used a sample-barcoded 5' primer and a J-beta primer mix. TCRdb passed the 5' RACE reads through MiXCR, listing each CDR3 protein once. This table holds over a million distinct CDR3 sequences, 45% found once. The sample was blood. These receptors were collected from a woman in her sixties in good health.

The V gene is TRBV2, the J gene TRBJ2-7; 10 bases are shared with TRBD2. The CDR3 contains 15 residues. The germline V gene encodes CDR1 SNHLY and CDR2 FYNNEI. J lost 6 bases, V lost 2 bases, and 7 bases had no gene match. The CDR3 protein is CASSEWLAGASEQYF. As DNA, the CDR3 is TGTGCCAGCAGTGAATGGCTAGCGGGAGCCTCCGAGCAGTACTTC.

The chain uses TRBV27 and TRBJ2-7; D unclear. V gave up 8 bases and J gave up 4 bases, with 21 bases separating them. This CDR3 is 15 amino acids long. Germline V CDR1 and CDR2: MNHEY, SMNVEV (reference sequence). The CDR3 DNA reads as TGTGCCAGCGGAAGTCGATCAAATTTCGCTTACGAGCAGTACTTC. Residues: CASGSRSNFAYEQYF.

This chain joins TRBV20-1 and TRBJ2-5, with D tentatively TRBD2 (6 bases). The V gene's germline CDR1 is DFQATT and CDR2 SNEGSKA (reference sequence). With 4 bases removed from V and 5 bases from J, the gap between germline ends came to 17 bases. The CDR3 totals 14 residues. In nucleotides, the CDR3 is TGCAGTGCTACCGGAGGGGCGCGCTGGGAGACCCAGTACTTC. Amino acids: CSATGGARWETQYF.

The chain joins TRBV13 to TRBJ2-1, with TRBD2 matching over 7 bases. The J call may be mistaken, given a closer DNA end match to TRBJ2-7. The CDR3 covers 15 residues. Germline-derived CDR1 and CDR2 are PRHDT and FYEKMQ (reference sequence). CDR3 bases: TGTGCCAGCGCACCGGCGGGAGTCACCTACAATGAGCAGTACTTC. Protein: CASAPAGVTYNEQYF.

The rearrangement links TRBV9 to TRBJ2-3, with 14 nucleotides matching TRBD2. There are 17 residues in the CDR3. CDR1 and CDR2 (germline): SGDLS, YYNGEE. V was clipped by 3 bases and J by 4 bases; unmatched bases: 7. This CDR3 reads CASSEGTSGRVADTQYF. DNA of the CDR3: TGTGCCAGCAGCGAGGGGACTAGCGGGAGAGTCGCAGATACGCAGTATTTT.